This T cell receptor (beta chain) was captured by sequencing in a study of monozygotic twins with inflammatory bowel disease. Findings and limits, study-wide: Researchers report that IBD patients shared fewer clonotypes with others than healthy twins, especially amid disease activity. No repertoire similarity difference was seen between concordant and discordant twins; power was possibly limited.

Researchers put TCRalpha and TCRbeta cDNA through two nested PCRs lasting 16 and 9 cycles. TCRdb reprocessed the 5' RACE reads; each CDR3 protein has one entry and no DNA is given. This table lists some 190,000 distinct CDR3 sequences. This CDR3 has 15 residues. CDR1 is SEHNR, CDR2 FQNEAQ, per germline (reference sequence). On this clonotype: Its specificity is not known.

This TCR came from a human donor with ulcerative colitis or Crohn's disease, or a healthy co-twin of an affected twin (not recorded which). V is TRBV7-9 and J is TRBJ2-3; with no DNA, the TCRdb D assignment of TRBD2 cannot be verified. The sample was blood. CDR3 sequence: CASSLQRVFPDTQYF.